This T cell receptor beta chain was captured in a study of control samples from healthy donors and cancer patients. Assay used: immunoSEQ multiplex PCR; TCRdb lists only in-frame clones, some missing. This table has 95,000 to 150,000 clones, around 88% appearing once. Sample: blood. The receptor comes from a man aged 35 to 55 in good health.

CDR3 in amino acids: CASSPRGADEQYF. The CDR3 DNA reads as TGTGCCAGCAGCCCGAGGGGAGCAGACGAGCAGTACTTC. The chain uses TRBV7-9 and TRBJ2-7, with D perhaps TRBD1 or TRBD2 (5 bases each). Germline V gene lookup returns CDR1 SEHNR and CDR2 FQNEAQ (reference sequence). Trimming stripped 5 bases from V and 5 bases from J, with 13 bases between. This CDR3 contains 13 residues.